The present T cell receptor (beta chain) was sequenced within a study of cytomegalovirus exposure and HLA in healthy donors (dated 2017 in TCRdb). Background on the whole study: An earlier analysis of 587 of the donors reported about 280 Gb of sequence data and 117 million unique TCR beta sequences obtained from approximately 180 million T cells. Roughly 300 gigabases of sequencing data and tens of millions of unique TCR sequences were included in an early release covering 550 to 800 HLA-typed donors. Of the roughly 420 genotyped donors, 65% to 90% were placed in the genetic ancestry cluster associated with self-reported Caucasian donors. The study aimed to test whether signatures of past pathogen exposure could be identified by cataloging public T cell receptors. The T cell repertoires of several hundred subjects were profiled by immunosequencing and related to cytomegalovirus serostatus. Besides the first cohort of some 670 subjects, a separate validation cohort made up of 120 or so different subjects was used. To predict cytomegalovirus infection status, the study brought together high-throughput TCR immunosequencing, statistical association of individual TCRs with disease status, and machine learning. In a later analysis, previously published TCR beta repertoires from 600 to 850 donors were re-analyzed and high-resolution HLA genotyping was added so that TCR occurrence patterns could be studied. The later analysis used no new phenotypic data to find candidate immune exposures, relying instead on TCR beta sequences and their occurrence across donors. In an earlier analysis of a few hundred of the donors, high-throughput TCR beta sequencing was used to judge whether each TCR beta V gene segment behaved as functional or pseudogenic. Donor age, sex, ethnicity and CMV serostatus were compiled together with the repertoire data. Genome-wide SNP genotypes for about 65% of the 666 donors were used in a later genetic analysis, which treated that subset as a discovery cohort. All discovery cohort repertoires had been generated on a single sequencing platform. Both class I and class II loci were covered by HLA typing, at four-digit resolution. The number of typed donors differed by locus: about 620-640 for A, B, C, DRB1 and DQB1; 522 for DQA1; approximately 600 for DPA1; and around 490 for DPB1. Several DR-DQ haplotypes were treated as single units for association and clustering because of strong linkage in the cohort. Among 398 genotyped donors of the cohort, an average of 235,054 unique TCR beta nucleotide sequences were sequenced per donor, roughly a sixth of them non-productive. General study outcomes and caveats: The authors suggested that the approach could potentially be extended to other disease states and immunological phenotypes. Most TCR sequences were observed very rarely across donors, whereas some public TCRs were present in many individuals. Because HLA typing was unavailable for some donors at each locus, only the typed subset was used in association tests. CMV serostatus was the only immune exposure information available for the cohort. In a later analysis, HLA-associated TCR beta chains were found to be more clonally expanded and to have lower generation probabilities than equally common non-associated chains. A later genetic analysis reported fewer N-insertions in productive TCRs among donors in an Asian-associated ancestry cluster than the roughly 640-donor mean. In a later genetic analysis, a missense DCLRE1C variant was associated with V-gene and J-gene trimming of TCR beta chains, and the association was replicated in an independent cohort. The study gave a list of under 200 TCR beta chains associated with cytomegalovirus. According to a later analysis, TCR association rates differed among HLA loci, with DRB1 alleles showing the most associated TCRs and HLA-C alleles showing the fewest. According to a later analysis, parvovirus B19, influenza, CMV and Epstein-Barr virus appeared linked to several top co-occurrence clusters. The 87-base-pair reads could not distinguish some IMGT-functional V segments, including TRBV6-2 and TRBV6-3, so those segments were excluded. According to a later analysis, most CMV-associated TCR beta chains appeared to be HLA-restricted, and the HLA associations seemed to be driven largely by CMV exposure. Seventeen rarely observed V segments, including chromosome 9 orphons, were excluded from the earlier analysis of some 590 of the donors because counts were too low. A further reported finding was that TCR beta sequences accurately predicted the HLA-A and HLA-B alleles for most subjects in the first cohort. The cohort was sequenced for TCR beta chains only, and without alpha or paired-chain data the features that could be detected were limited. A group of highly shared sequence variants was considered likely to be a technical artifact of the sequencing pipeline. The classifier was reported to diagnose cytomegalovirus status with high specificity and sensitivity in both the original cohort and the validation cohort. Strong co-occurrence of HLA alleles, especially DR and DQ, made assigning TCR associations to individual alleles difficult. Linkage disequilibrium might explain the correlated functional status among segregating V segments, but an unknown experimental factor could not be ruled out. In an earlier analysis of around 600 of the donors, most TCR beta V segments appeared in productive rearrangements about 87% or about 30% of the time, broadly matching IMGT annotations. A later analysis associated around 16,000 TCR beta sequences with specific HLA alleles at a false discovery rate of 0.05. Roughly uniform sequencing depth across donors was assumed in presence/absence analyses, although this assumption may not hold. In vitro tests confirmed that three of the cytomegalovirus-associated TCR beta chains recognize cytomegalovirus antigens.

The cohort was made up of approximately 670 healthy bone marrow donors. All cohort members were sampled while nominally healthy, although unrecorded immune exposures were likely present. The donor was CMV seronegative and belonged to the group of roughly 330 seronegative cohort members. Each donor provided a peripheral blood sample, and peripheral blood mononuclear cells were used for TCR beta sequencing. The Qiagen DNeasy Blood Extraction Kit was used to extract genomic DNA from the blood cell samples. The library was generated by the immunoSEQ multiplex PCR assay. A mixture of 60 forward primers for TCR Vbeta segments and 13 reverse primers for TCR Jbeta segments was used in the multiplex PCR. The CDR3 region of rearranged TCR beta genes was amplified from genomic DNA with a multiplex PCR assay. Amplified TCR beta libraries were sequenced as 87-base-pair reads on the Illumina HiSeq System. The source study handled its data this way. Across the roughly 670 repertoires, a later analysis counted around 80 million unique TCR beta chains, some 11 million of which were shared by at least two donors. Raw reads were error-corrected and collapsed into unique sequences with a nearest-neighbor algorithm that merged closely related sequences to remove PCR and sequencing errors. To assign V, D and J gene segments, CDR3 sequences were aligned to IMGT reference sequences. For a sequence to be retained, at least a six-nucleotide match to both a V gene segment and a J gene segment was required. A rearrangement counted as productive if the CDR3 had no stop codons and remained in frame with V and J, and every other rearrangement counted as non-productive. CDR3 was defined by IMGT convention, running from the second conserved V-encoded cysteine to the conserved J-encoded phenylalanine. Sequences without an unambiguous match to a single V gene segment were excluded from the earlier analysis of 450 to 750 of the donors. In an earlier analysis of some 590 of the donors, a V segment was called functional when productive rearrangements were above 56.7%, and segregating when the standard deviation between donors exceeded 5%. A statistical classification framework was built to diagnose cytomegalovirus status from the catalog of TCR beta chain sequences. In a later analysis, V and J genes were assigned by comparing TCR nucleotide sequences against IMGT/GENE-DB human TR gene sequences. The TCRdist pipeline was used in a later analysis to assign CDR3 sequences and most-parsimonious VDJ recombination scenarios. In a later analysis, each TCR beta chain was defined by its CDR3 amino acid sequence together with its V-gene family, and reads without a unique V-gene family were excluded. As a way to deal with suspected cross-contamination and a sequencing artifact, a later analysis dropped under 600 nucleotide sequences that were highly shared and had low generation probability. In a later analysis, a clonal expansion index for each public chain was calculated from normalized within-repertoire ranks of inferred template counts. In a later analysis, generation probabilities were computed using a VDJ recombination model fitted to out-of-frame rearrangements, and the results were checked against IGoR. Hypergeometric tests were used in a later analysis to score TCR-TCR, TCR-HLA and TCR-CMV co-occurrence, with a repertoire-size bias correction applied to the TCR pairs. To estimate false discovery rates, a later analysis permuted the HLA or CMV assignments 20 times. In a later analysis, co-occurring TCRs were grouped using DBSCAN, with TCRdist sequence similarity added in when clustering inside HLA-allele-positive subsets. Co-occurrence clustering excluded repertoires with fewer than 30,000 or more than 120,000 public chains, plus five with anomalous nucleotide sharing. TCRdb re-hosts the immuneACCESS table, in-frame sequences only. Its copies lack some clones; in the studies checked, an unresolved V gene accounts for under half of them, and the cause for the rest is not known. That table supplies the V and J calls and clone size; D and trimming were determined from the DNA. For this sample, the table gives more than 40,000 clones. Around 2.3% of the sample lies in the top ten.

Notes on this clone: The antigen it recognizes is unknown.

The CDR3 numbers 14 residues from cysteine through phenylalanine. The read is trimmed to its CDR3 DNA, 42 bases read in frame from base 1. Clipping removes 2 bases from V and 2 bases from J, with 6 as the unmatched junction base count. As encoded in the germline V gene (reference sequence), CDR1 is GTSNPN while CDR2 is SVGIG. This clonotype was obtained from a female donor in good health and CMV-seronegative. The rearrangement combines TRBV30 with TRBJ2-7; 7 bases in the junction line up with TRBD1. Sample: PBMCs. The base sequence is TGTGCCTGGAGTCCCCCGGGACAGACCTACGAGCAGTACTTC. This sequence encodes CAWSPPGQTYEQYF.